Included here is one TCR beta chain sequence, with context. This clone turned up a few times. Its target antigen remains unknown. One base away there is no much larger clone; base qualities are not given. Taken from cysteine to phenylalanine, the CDR3 has 14 residues. Here the CDR3 DNA is all that survives: 42 bases in frame from base 1. Ends trimmed: V by 2 bases, J by 9 bases; bases unmatched to a gene: 9. As encoded in the germline V gene, CDR1 is SGHTA while CDR2 is FQGNSA. The High Capacity cDNA Reverse Transcription Kit was used to reverse transcribe all of the isolated RNA, meaning that expressed TCRB transcripts were what got sequenced. Deep immunoSEQ sequencing was performed on naive, central memory and regulatory T cell samples, with an average of around 3.4 million total reads per sample. Sorted cells were lysed in RLT buffer, and RNA was extracted using DNase-treated RNeasy Micro or Mini kits according to cell number. Each cell subset was processed on its own to prevent cross-contamination, while patient and healthy donor samples were processed together. Using the immunoSEQ multiplex PCR, TCRB sequences were amplified from cDNA into 87-bp fragments spanning the CDR3 region. Sequencing of the amplicons was done on the Illumina HiSeq platform. As for the authors' bioinformatics: Synthetic template baselines were used to correct PCR bias computationally, reads within Hamming distance 2 were collapsed together, and singletons that could not be merged were discarded. By aligning reads against IMGT, V, D and J genes, CDR3 length, and insertions or deletions at six rearrangement sites were assigned. Within each subset, clonotype counts were normalized to sorted cell number, after which true diversity and Gini coefficients were computed with the tcR R package. Repertoire sharing was quantified using the overlap coefficient calculated on TCRB nucleotide sequences. As a proxy for the pre-selection repertoire, out-of-frame TCRB sequences from naive cells were analyzed. This is the immuneACCESS table as TCRdb keeps it, with only in-frame sequences that have V and J called. A part of the clones is gone; compared with another copy, unresolved V genes explain less than half, and the rest is unexplained. V, J and clone size derive from that table, while D and trimming were established from the DNA sequence. This sample holds 400,000 to 500,000 clones; approximately 15% were observed only once. The ten largest clones take up around 0.039% of the sample.

This entry is derived from a study of beta chain features in type 1 diabetes (dated by TCRdb to the late 2010s). Looking at the study overall: No differences in mean age, gender distribution, total cell number or subset yield were found between patients and healthy donors. A total of 107,917,701 sorted cells were examined across all samples, and a strong correlation was observed between cell number per subset and RNA yield. The study compared the TCRB repertoires of sorted circulating CD4+ T cell subsets in recently diagnosed type 1 diabetes patients with those in matched healthy donors. Regulatory and stem cell-like memory subsets were isolated from only 8 patients and roughly eight healthy donors, whereas naive and central memory subsets came from all 30 or so donors. Study-wide conclusions, independent of this receptor: PCR may preferentially amplify shorter templates, but because patient and control samples were amplified and corrected together, any resulting skew would affect both groups equally. Because the HLA sub-analyses included only small numbers of individuals, any influence of HLA type on TCRB rearrangement was left unresolved. Type 1 diabetes patients showed a moderate but significant shortening of TCRB CDR3 length in all four CD4+ subsets. At VDJ recombination sites, type 1 diabetes patients had fewer insertions and more deleted nucleotides, which implies abnormalities in thymic rearrangement. The naive, central memory and regulatory TCRB repertoires appeared to resemble one another more closely among patients than among healthy donors. Because cDNA rather than genomic DNA was sequenced, highly expressing activated cells could have been over-represented, although no difference in activation and CD3 levels was found between groups.

A single peripheral blood draw of roughly 0.11 L on average was collected from each donor into heparinised tubes. A BD FACSAria II and a panel including CD45RO, CCR7, CD25, CD127, CD95 and CD27 were used to sort naive, central memory, regulatory and stem cell-like memory CD4+ T cells. Purity was above 98% for every sorted population. PBMCs were isolated immediately by Lymphoprep density gradient centrifugation and stained directly without culture. So that batch effects would be minimized, each experiment stained and sorted samples in pairs, pairing one healthy donor with one patient. Sequencing input: naive CD4+ T cells from blood. This sample's cell subset or site label indicates: true naive CD4+ T cells. The rearranged chain carries TRBV7-2 and TRBJ1-2, with 7 bases in between that match TRBD1. This clonotype originated in a man aged 30 to 39 in good health. The DNA sequence is TGTGCCAGCAGCTTAATCTTGACAGGGTCGCGCTACACCTTC. Its protein is CASSLILTGSRYTF.